One T cell receptor beta chain is described in this entry. Its target is not known. This specimen belongs to a study of early T cells in non-severe SARS-CoV-2 infection. This CDR3 region has 14 residues. Trimming pared 7 bases from V and 5 bases from J, leaving 14 bases between. Germline CDR1 and CDR2: MNHNS and SASEGT. General study findings and limits: Matches to VDJdb favored anti-spike CD8 responses and missed private and CD4 specificities.

In TCRdb, the 5' RACE reads were re-called with MiXCR into one record per CDR3 protein. In the table there are about 110,000 distinct CDR3 sequences, over 10% of which are singletons. The clonotype originates from an adult who was a healthcare worker with PCR-confirmed SARS-CoV-2 infection or an uninfected control (not recorded which). The source material was whole blood. The chain has TRBV6-1 and TRBJ2-2, with D possibly being TRBD2 (5 bases). In DNA form, the CDR3 reads TGTGCCAGCAAGCGCCCTAGCCCGACCGGGGAGCTGTTTTTT. Protein product: CASKRPSPTGELFF.